The 13 T cell receptor beta chains listed next were all sequenced from one sample in a study of tumor-infiltrating lymphocytes in primary liver carcinoma. Production of TCR beta cDNA used around 0.45 ug total RNA together with a constant-region primer. Libraries of TCR beta came from three nested multiplex PCR rounds with slightly modified ARM-PCR. In the first two PCR rounds, TRBV1-TRBV30 forward primers were paired with a C-beta reverse primer, and each round lasted roughly 9 cycles. TCRdb re-called the multiplex PCR reads with MiXCR, one entry per CDR3 protein. Among about 50,000 distinct CDR3 sequences listed, about 80% were seen once. The roughly 20-34 mg bulk tissue piece was not sorted before simultaneous RNA and DNA extraction. The sequencing sample was made of liver tumor tissue from sampling region 5. Subset reported: tumor region T5, tumor centre. The receptors were sampled from a man aged 40-49 years with primary liver carcinoma and hepatitis B virus infection.

This clonotype showed up just once. Since no conserved phenylalanine or tryptophan closes the CDR3, a read error is the likely cause. This rearrangement joins TRBV29-1 to TRBJ2-2; D possibly uses TRBD1 or TRBD2 (5 bases each). The CDR3 consists of 14 residues. The germline V gene has CDR1 SQVTM and CDR2 ANQGSEA. CDR3 loop: CIVLGPGPTGELFS. In nucleotides, the CDR3 is TGCATCGTCCTCGGTCCGGGACCCACCGGGGAACTGTTTTCT.

The table lists this clonotype with a few counts. Germline is not matched at one junction end, which may reflect a read error. The rearrangement joins TRBV28 to TRBJ1-2, with 9 nucleotides matching TRBD1. The length of the CDR3 is 16 residues. Looked up from germline, CDR1 is MDHEN and CDR2 is SYDVKM. The CDR3 nucleotides read TGTGCCAACAGTGCACCCCCCGGGACAGGGACCTATGGCTACACCTTC. Translating it yields CANSAPPGTGTYGYTF.

The rearrangement links TRBV10-3 to TRBJ2-4; 7 bases are a match to TRBD2. The CDR3 is 15 residues long. CDR1 and CDR2 from the germline V gene are ENHRY and SYGVKD. V was clipped by 11 bases and J by 3 bases; unmatched bases: 13. The CDR3 region is CAVREASGLKNIQYF. CDR3 coding DNA: TGTGCCGTCCGGGAGGCCAGCGGCCTCAAAAACATTCAGTACTTC.

Notes on this clonotype: A read error may explain this, as a much larger clone is one base away. The chain combines TRBV20-1 with TRBJ2-7, with D possibly TRBD1 on 8 matching bases. The ends were cut back, 7 bases at V and 3 bases at J, with 19 bases in the middle. Germline loops: CDR1 DFQATT, CDR2 SNEGSKA (reference sequence). CDR3 length equals 14 residues. The CDR3 nucleotides read TGCAGTGGTAGCACAGGGGGGAGGGACTACGAGCAGTACTTC. This encodes CSGSTGGRDYEQYF.

As to this clonotype: The junction shows a germline mismatch at one end, possibly a read error. This chain connects TRBV29-1 to TRBJ2-1; D gene ambiguous. From germline, CDR1 is SQVTM and CDR2 ANQGSEA. There are 13 residues in the CDR3. In DNA, the CDR3 is TGCAGCGTTGAAGACCCCTATAACAATGAGCAACTCTTC. Its protein is CSVEDPYNNEQLF.

As concerns this clonotype: The junction departs from germline at one end; a sequencing error may be responsible. J is TRBJ2-3 and V is TRBV11-1, with D tentatively TRBD1 or TRBD2 (5 bases each). Germline V gene lookup returns CDR1 SGHAT and CDR2 FQDESV (reference sequence). The CDR3 has 19 amino acids. In nucleotides, the CDR3 is TGTGTCAGCAGCTCTGGGGGAAGCTCTGTTGGAGCCCGCACAGTAACGCAGTATTTT. Its translation is CVSSSGGSSVGARTVTQYF. Full variable domain (outside the CDR3, taken from reference TRBV11-1 and TRBJ2-3): EAEVAQSPRYKITEKSQAVAFWCDPISGHATLYWYRQILGQGPELLVQFQDESVVDDSQLPKDRFSAERLKGVDSTLKIQPAELGDSAMYLCVSSSGGSSVGARTVTQYFGPGTRLTVL.

The CDR3 nucleotides read TGTGCCAGCAGCTTGGAACAGGGATCCCAGGAGACCCAGTACTTC. Translation: CASSLEQGSQETQYF. The chain employs TRBV11-2 and TRBJ2-5; weak D call: TRBD1 (6 bases). From germline, CDR1 is SGHAT and CDR2 FQNNGV. V shed 3 bases and J shed 5 bases, with 16 bases lying between them. This CDR3 is built from 15 residues.

On this clonotype itself: A read error may produce the germline difference seen at one junction end. CDR3 amino acids: CASGLAHRDTQYF. In DNA, the CDR3 is TGTGCCAGCGGCTTGGCCCACAGAGATACGCAATATTTT. The V call is TRBV11-3, the J call TRBJ2-3, with D uncertain. The CDR3 is made up of 13 amino acids. CDR1 is SGHNT and CDR2 is YENEEA in the germline V gene.

The V and J genes are TRBV2 and TRBJ2-1, with 9 bases that match TRBD1. Germline trimming cut 10 bases from V and 9 bases from J; bases unmatched to any gene: 7. From germline, CDR1 is SNHLY and CDR2 FYNNEI. The CDR3 sequence is 12 residues long. This CDR3 reads CAIGTGRVEQFF. The DNA of the CDR3 is TGTGCCATCGGGACAGGGAGGGTTGAGCAGTTCTTC.

For this clonotype: The CDR3 does not end in the conserved phenylalanine or tryptophan, so this is likely a read error. This sequence joins TRBV6-6 and TRBJ2-2; TRBD1 is a possible D gene (8 bases). There are 15 residues in the CDR3. CDR1 is MNHNY and CDR2 is SVGAGI in the germline V gene (reference sequence). V dropped 7 bases and J dropped 9 bases, with 21 bases sitting between them. This CDR3 reads CASTTGGANIWELFS. Here the CDR3 DNA reads TGTGCCAGCACTACAGGGGGGGCGAACATCTGGGAGCTGTTTTCT.

This chain links TRBV29-1 with TRBJ2-3; possibly TRBD2 for D (6 bases). This CDR3 comprises 14 residues. With 3 bases removed from V and 2 bases from J, the gap between germline ends came to 12 bases. CDR1 SQVTM and CDR2 ANQGSEA come from the germline V gene. The CDR3 is CSVEGGAITDTQYF. The CDR3 region has the DNA TGCAGCGTTGAGGGCGGGGCCATCACAGATACGCAGTATTTT.

A note on this clonotype: At one end the junction does not follow the germline gene, possibly because of a read error. The chain combines TRBV11-1 with TRBJ2-7, with D unclear. This CDR3 spans 15 amino acids. Per the germline V gene, CDR1 is SGHAT and CDR2 is FQDESV (reference sequence). The CDR3 reads CASSSSRASSYERYF. The CDR3 coding sequence is TGTGCCAGTAGTTCATCCCGGGCCTCCTCCTACGAGCGGTACTTC.

The V call is TRBV5-5, the J call TRBJ2-3; D is unresolved. This CDR3 is 14 amino acids long. The germline CDR1 and CDR2 sequences are SGHKS and YYEKEE (reference sequence). CDR3 in DNA: TGTGTCAGTAGCTTGACTGACGGGACAGATACGCAGTATTTT. Protein sequence: CVSSLTDGTDTQYF.